This entry lists 29 T cell receptor beta chains sequenced from one sample in a study of blood T cell repertoires in COVID-19. Some clones are missing from TCRdb's copy, which holds only in-frame ones; the method was immunoSEQ multiplex PCR. The data hold 300,000 or so clones, with 80% to 95% observed a single time. What was sequenced was peripheral blood. These receptor sequences come from a woman younger than 45 with COVID-19, enrolled during active disease.

V is TRBV29-1 and J is TRBJ1-1; D unresolved. V gave up 7 bases and J gave up 4 bases, with 16 bases separating them. In germline, CDR1 is SQVTM, CDR2 ANQGSEA. This CDR3 is built from 13 residues. CDR3 coding DNA: TGCAGCGCGATCCGGGTAGAGGGCACTGAAGCTTTCTTT. Translating it yields CSAIRVEGTEAFF.

V gene TRBV7-3 combines with J gene TRBJ2-2; the D gene is possibly TRBD1 (6 bases). CDR3 length: 14 residues. V was shortened by 4 bases and J by 10 bases, with 16 bases between the two germline ends. Germline V gene data show CDR1 as SGHTA and CDR2 as FQGTGA. CDR3: CASSWDTLSEELFF. CDR3 in DNA: TGTGCCAGCAGCTGGGACACCCTAAGTGAGGAGCTGTTTTTT.

This clone was detected only a few times. The V call is TRBV11-3, the J call TRBJ2-3; 10 bases agree with TRBD1. Germline V gene sequence: CDR1 SGHNT, CDR2 YENEEA. With 5 bases clipped from V and 3 bases from J, the junction kept 5 bases outside the gene matches. This CDR3 comprises 15 residues. This CDR3 is CASSQGDRGTDTQYF. In DNA form, the CDR3 reads TGTGCCAGCAGCCAAGGGGACAGGGGAACAGATACGCAGTATTTT.

The V and J genes are TRBV27 and TRBJ2-1; TRBD1 matches 7 bases. CDR3 length: 14 amino acids. With V trimmed by 4 bases and J by 5 bases, 5 bases remained unmatched. Per the germline V gene, CDR1 is MNHEY and CDR2 is SMNVEV (reference sequence). This CDR3 reads CASSWLTGNNEQFF. CDR3 DNA: TGTGCCAGCAGTTGGCTGACAGGGAACAATGAGCAGTTCTTC.

A single count supports this clone. This rearrangement joins TRBV9 to TRBJ2-1; 8 bases fit TRBD2. J was trimmed by 3 bases and V by 0 bases; bases with no gene match: 5. Germline V gives CDR1 SGDLS, CDR2 YYNGEE. The CDR3 extends over 16 amino acids. CDR3 sequence: CASSVETAGDYNEQFF. The CDR3 coding sequence is TGTGCCAGCAGCGTAGAGACAGCGGGAGACTACAATGAGCAGTTCTTC. Together with reference TRBV9 and TRBJ2-1, the CDR3 gives the full variable domain: DSGVTQTPKHLITATGQRVTLRCSPRSGDLSVYWYQQSLDQGLQFLIQYYNGEERAKGNILERFSAQQFPDLHSELNLSSLELGDSALYFCASSVETAGDYNEQFFGPGTRLTVL.

The chain joins TRBV3-1 (or the pseudogene TRBV3-2) to TRBJ2-1, with TRBD2 identical over 13 bases. This CDR3 is built from 15 residues. CDR1 and CDR2 (germline): LGHDT, YNNKEL (reference sequence). V trimming: 3 bases; J trimming: 6 bases; junction bases outside the gene matches: 2. The chain's CDR3 is CASSQGLAGTNEQFF. The CDR3 region has the DNA TGTGCCAGCAGCCAGGGACTAGCGGGAACCAATGAGCAGTTCTTC.

Here the CDR3 reads CSVGQGYTEAFF. CDR3 coding DNA: TGCAGCGTTGGTCAGGGGTACACTGAAGCTTTCTTT. The chain links TRBV29-1 to TRBJ1-1; a weak D match, TRBD1 (6 bases). The germline V gene encodes CDR1 SQVTM and CDR2 ANQGSEA. The CDR3 runs to 12 residues. V was pared by 4 bases and J by 3 bases, with 9 bases between.

For the CDR3, the DNA is TGCGCCAGCAGCTTGGAGAGGGAACCCCAAGAGACCCAGTACTTC. It codes for CASSLEREPQETQYF. The V and J genes are TRBV5-1 and TRBJ2-5; TRBD2 is a possible D gene (5 bases). CDR1 and CDR2 (germline): SGHRS, YFSETQ. This CDR3 is 15 amino acids long. V lost 0 bases, J lost 1 base, and 10 bases lay in between.

This clone was seen a single time. The chain links TRBV6-5 to TRBJ1-3, with unresolved D. The CDR3 is made up of 14 amino acids. Germline values: CDR1 MNHEY, CDR2 SVGAGI. Trimming left V 7 bases short and J 0 bases short, with 10 bases between. The CDR3 region is CASTRKDSGNTIYF. As DNA, the CDR3 is TGTGCCAGCACCAGGAAGGACTCTGGAAACACCATATATTTT.

The chain is built from TRBV19 and TRBJ2-1, with D uncertain. The CDR3 has 11 amino acids. Germline lookup yields CDR1 LNHDA and CDR2 SQIVND (reference sequence). V was shortened by 9 bases and J by 10 bases, with 13 bases between the two germline ends. The CDR3 DNA follows: TGTGCCAGCGCGCGGAACGGCGAGCAGTTCTTC. Its protein product is CASARNGEQFF.

The rearrangement uses TRBV7-7 and TRBJ1-2; D not certain. V lost 7 bases and J lost 0, with 21 bases in between. CDR1 is SSHAT, CDR2 FNYEAQ, per germline (reference sequence). The CDR3 runs 17 residues. The CDR3 DNA sequence: TGTGCCAGCACCCCCCCGGGAGGCGAGATCCCTAACTATGGCTACACCTTC. Translated, it gives CASTPPGGEIPNYGYTF.

The CDR3: CASSQEGVLAGPYNEQFF. CDR3 DNA sequence: TGTGCCAGCAGCCAAGAGGGGGTACTAGCGGGCCCCTACAATGAGCAGTTCTTC. The chain links TRBV3-1 (or the pseudogene TRBV3-2) to TRBJ2-1; 9 bases match TRBD2. J was trimmed by 2 bases and V by 0 bases; bases with no gene match: 8. Germline V gene sequence: CDR1 LGHDT, CDR2 YNNKEL (reference sequence). The CDR3 contains 18 residues.

The chain joins TRBV11-2 to TRBJ1-2; 8 nucleotides align to TRBD1. This CDR3 contains 13 residues. Per the germline V gene, CDR1 is SGHAT and CDR2 is FQNNGV. V was pared by 4 bases and J by 6 bases, with 4 bases of the junction left unmatched. CDR3 sequence (DNA): TGTGCCAGCAGCTCGGACAGGGCCCATGGCTACACCTTC. As protein: CASSSDRAHGYTF.

This chain connects TRBV19 to TRBJ2-2; D perhaps matches TRBD2 (6 bases). Germline lookup yields CDR1 LNHDA and CDR2 SQIVND (reference sequence). This CDR3 spans 15 amino acids. Trimming left V 3 bases short and J 3 bases short, with 11 bases between. This CDR3 reads CASSISGRDTGELFF. The CDR3 nucleotides are TGTGCCAGTAGTATTTCCGGGAGAGACACCGGGGAGCTGTTTTTT.

This clone was seen once. The V gene is TRBV30, the J gene TRBJ1-5, with TRBD1 identical over 11 bases. V lost 1 base, J lost 4 bases, and 3 bases stayed unmatched. CDR3 size: 15 residues. Germline CDR1 GTSNPN, CDR2 SVGIG (reference sequence). In nucleotides, the CDR3 is TGTGCCTGGAGTGGGACAGGGGGCAAAAATCAGCCCCAGCATTTT. It specifies CAWSGTGGKNQPQHF.

The chain couples TRBV7-9 to TRBJ2-3, with no clear D. Trimming stripped 5 bases from V and 2 bases from J, with 11 bases between. This CDR3 spans 14 amino acids. Germline lookup yields CDR1 SEHNR and CDR2 FQNEAQ (reference sequence). Written as DNA, the CDR3 is TGTGCCAGCAGCCCCGAGTGGGCCACAGATACGCAGTATTTT. The encoded protein is CASSPEWATDTQYF.

This chain links TRBV7-3 with TRBJ2-7; 10 bases fit TRBD1. The junction had 7 bases not matched to a gene; V was cut back by 4 bases and J by 4 bases. This CDR3 has 15 amino acids. Looked up from germline, CDR1 is SGHTA and CDR2 is FQGTGA. CDR3 residues: CASSSWGQGRYEQYF. CDR3 bases: TGTGCCAGCAGCTCTTGGGGACAGGGGCGGTACGAGCAGTACTTC. The full variable domain, in which reference TRBV7-3 and TRBJ2-7 provide the parts outside the CDR3, is GAGVSQTPSNKVTEKGKYVELRCDPISGHTALYWYRQSLGQGPEFLIYFQGTGAADDSGLPNDRFFAVRPEGSVSTLKIQRTERGDSAVYLCASSSWGQGRYEQYFGPGTRLTVT.

Note on this clone: Germline is not matched at one junction end, which may reflect a read error. The chain uses TRBV14 and TRBJ1-2; unclear D gene. Germline V gene data show CDR1 as SGHDN and CDR2 as FVKESK. The length of the CDR3 is 12 residues. The CDR3 reads CASSQDWVSTSF. For the CDR3, the DNA is TGTGCCAGCAGCCAAGATTGGGTCTCGACTTCCTTC.

This chain joins TRBV7-6 and TRBJ1-5, with TRBD1 identical over 9 bases. The CDR3 is 15 amino acids. Germline V lookup: CDR1 SGHVS, CDR2 FNYEAQ. The V and J ends lost 5 bases and 2 bases, in that order; junction bases with no gene match: 4. CDR3 loop: CASSAGQGRNQPQHF. CDR3 nucleotide sequence: TGTGCCAGCAGCGCTGGACAGGGGCGCAATCAGCCCCAGCATTTT.

The V call is TRBV19, the J call TRBJ2-6; D possibly corresponds to TRBD1 (5 bases). The germline CDR1 and CDR2 sequences are LNHDA and SQIVND (reference sequence). Trimming took 5 bases from V and 1 from J, leaving 12 bases between them. This CDR3 comprises 16 residues. The CDR3 reads CASSLSGRSGANVLTF. The CDR3 DNA reads as TGTGCCAGTAGTTTGTCAGGGCGGTCTGGGGCCAACGTCCTGACTTTC.

Note on this clone: Other DNA sequences in the same sample also yield this CDR3. This chain's CDR3 is CASSYSGDGYTF. The CDR3 coding sequence is TGTGCCAGCAGTTATTCAGGGGATGGCTACACCTTC. The chain links TRBV6-5 to TRBJ1-2, with a weak D call TRBD1 (6 bases). CDR3 length: 12 amino acids. In germline, CDR1 is MNHEY, CDR2 SVGAGI. V was pared by 3 bases and J by 6 bases, with 8 bases between.

This chain connects TRBV19 to TRBJ1-2; TRBD1 matches 9 bases. This CDR3 region has 13 residues. Per the germline V gene, CDR1 is LNHDA and CDR2 is SQIVND (reference sequence). With 9 bases clipped from V and 1 base from J, the junction kept 3 bases outside the gene matches. Here the CDR3 DNA reads TGTGCCAGCGCGGGACAGGGTAACTATGGCTACACCTTC. Translating gives CASAGQGNYGYTF.

The chain couples TRBV7-3 to TRBJ2-3; no clear D gene. The CDR3 spans 17 residues. Germline V CDR1 and CDR2: SGHTA, FQGTGA. Between the trimmed V and J ends, which lost 0 bases and 4 bases, there was a span of 17 bases. The CDR3 sequence: CASSLTAASPSADTQYF. As DNA, the CDR3 is TGTGCCAGCAGCTTAACGGCGGCCTCCCCAAGCGCAGATACGCAGTATTTT.

The CDR3 nucleotides read TGTGCCAGTAGTATACGTGCCTACAATGAGCAGTTCTTC. Translated: CASSIRAYNEQFF. The chain couples TRBV19 to TRBJ2-1; D is unclear. CDR3 length: 13 residues. CDR1 is LNHDA, CDR2 SQIVND, per germline (reference sequence). Trimming cost V 2 bases and J 2 bases, with 4 bases left between them.

The chain employs TRBV5-4 and TRBJ1-5; weak D call: TRBD1 (5 bases). V was pared by 2 bases and J by 4 bases, with 22 bases between. Per the germline V gene, CDR1 is SGHNT and CDR2 is YYREEE (reference sequence). The CDR3 runs 18 residues. In DNA, the CDR3 is TGTGCCAGCAGCTTTCGGTTCCCGTTCGGGGGAGTAAATCAGCCCCAGCATTTT. This sequence encodes CASSFRFPFGGVNQPQHF.

This clone showed up just a few times. CDR3 region: CASSSSSGWGDEQFF. CDR3 coding DNA: TGTGCCAGTAGCTCCTCTAGTGGGTGGGGGGATGAGCAGTTCTTC. The chain is built from TRBV19 and TRBJ2-1, with D possibly being TRBD2 (6 bases). Per germline, CDR1 LNHDA and CDR2 SQIVND (reference sequence). This CDR3 has 15 residues. V lost 6 bases and J lost 8, with 20 bases in between.

This chain joins TRBV11-2 and TRBJ2-1; 9 bases line up with TRBD1. This CDR3 spans 15 amino acids. The V and J ends lost 3 bases and 6 bases, in that order; junction bases with no gene match: 6. The germline gives CDR1 SGHAT, CDR2 FQNNGV. DNA of the CDR3: TGTGCCAGCAGCTTCGCGGGACAGGGCTTCAATGAGCAGTTCTTC. Its protein product is CASSFAGQGFNEQFF.

The rearrangement joins TRBV3-1 (or the pseudogene TRBV3-2) to TRBJ2-1; a possible D gene is TRBD2 (5 bases). The CDR3 has 13 residues. Germline assignment: CDR1 LGHDT and CDR2 YNNKEL (reference sequence). V was trimmed by 3 bases and J by 13 bases, leaving 16 bases between them. The CDR3 DNA follows: TGTGCCAGCAGCCAGGGAGACGAGGCGGCCCAGTTCTTC. It translates to CASSQGDEAAQFF.

The genes are TRBV18 and TRBJ2-1, with 10 nucleotides matching TRBD2. Per the germline V gene, CDR1 is KGHSH and CDR2 is LQKENI. The CDR3 extends over 16 amino acids. Trimming removed 3 bases from V and 5 bases from J; junction bases left unmatched: 7. CDR3 DNA sequence: TGTGCCAGCTCACCTGGTGGGACTAGCGTAAACAATGAGCAGTTCTTC. This translates into CASSPGGTSVNNEQFF.